This entry concerns a single T cell receptor beta chain. Its antigen is unidentified. This sample is part of a study of cytomegalovirus exposure and HLA in healthy donors. Study-wide results and limits: The study had only CMV serostatus as immune exposure information.

Germline V gives CDR1 MGHRA, CDR2 YSYEKL. The CDR3 has 14 residues. V was trimmed by 0 bases and J by 4 bases, leaving 8 bases between them. The study ran its PCR with 60 Vbeta and 13 Jbeta primers. TCRdb's table, derived via immunoSEQ multiplex PCR, lists solely in-frame clones and lacks some. The sample lists approximately 110,000 clones; roughly 73% were seen once. The TCR originated in a middle-aged woman in good health and CMV-seropositive. The source material was PBMCs. The rearrangement uses TRBV4-1 and TRBJ2-3; tentative D call: TRBD1 (5 bases). CDR3 bases: TGCGCCAGCAGCCAAGAGTCAGGGCCAGATACGCAGTATTTT. Residues: CASSQESGPDTQYF.